The clone carrying this T cell receptor beta chain occurred many times. The data are from a study of molecular identifiers for immune sequencing clone quantification. The CDR3 spans 14 residues. J gave up 5 bases and V 2 bases, and 5 bases lay outside the gene matches. The germline V gene has CDR1 SGHRS and CDR2 YFSETQ. In TCRdb, the PCR reads were re-called with MiXCR into one record per CDR3 protein. The table lists approximately 550,000 distinct CDR3 sequences, about a fifth of them singletons, with about 0.78% in the top ten. The source material was naive CD8+ T cells from blood, with Jurkat cell RNA spiked in. Described subset: FACS-sorted CD8+CD4-CCR7+CD45RA+ naive T cells. This receptor was obtained from a human donor in good health. Some libraries in this study had Jurkat cell RNA spiked in. This chain joins TRBV5-1 and TRBJ1-1; 8 bases are shared with TRBD1. The CDR3 is CASSFPGGETEAFF. The CDR3 bases are TGCGCCAGCAGCTTCCCAGGGGGCGAGACTGAAGCTTTCTTT.